The 29 T cell receptor beta chains reported below all come from one sample, sequenced in a study of beta chain features in type 1 diabetes. What was sequenced were expressed TCRB transcripts, since all of the isolated RNA had been reverse transcribed. Measured with immunoSEQ multiplex PCR; TCRdb has only the in-frame clones, and not every one. The sample has roughly 350,000 clones; approximately 10% are singletons. The material sequenced was naive CD4+ T cells from blood. These receptors all come from a woman aged 25 to 39 in good health.

The V gene is TRBV7-2, the J gene TRBJ2-7; maybe TRBD1 (5 bases). The CDR3 runs 13 residues. CDR1 and CDR2 from the germline V gene are SGHTA and FQGNSA. V lost 4 bases to trimming and J lost 5 bases, with 12 bases between them. The CDR3 DNA reads as TGTGCCAGCAGCTCAGGGTCGCTAAACGAGCAGTACTTC. Translated, it gives CASSSGSLNEQYF.

The V gene is TRBV30, the J gene TRBJ1-2; a weak D match, TRBD1 (6 bases). Germline lookup yields CDR1 GTSNPN and CDR2 SVGIG (reference sequence). V was pared by 1 base and J by 8 bases, with 11 bases between. This CDR3 contains 12 residues. CDR3 amino acids: CAWSAGVQGYTF. CDR3 nucleotides: TGTGCCTGGAGTGCAGGGGTACAGGGCTACACCTTC.

This chain joins TRBV11-3 and TRBJ2-1, with 11 bases matching TRBD2. The CDR3 is 15 residues long. Germline assignment: CDR1 SGHNT and CDR2 YENEEA. Trimming took 5 bases from V and 7 from J; bases not matched to a gene: 7. CDR3 sequence reads: CASSLTRLAGNEQFF. Here the CDR3 DNA reads TGTGCCAGCAGCCTGACTAGACTAGCGGGGAATGAGCAGTTCTTC.

This clone was counted a few times. The V call is TRBV6-4, the J call TRBJ2-7; 10 bases fit TRBD2. The germline CDR1 and CDR2 sequences are MRHNA and SNTAGT. The CDR3 has 14 residues. V trimming: 6 bases; J trimming: 6 bases; junction bases outside the gene matches: 8. The CDR3 region has the DNA TGTGCCAGCAGCGAATTAGCGGGAGGAGCCGAGCAGTACTTC. It is translated as CASSELAGGAEQYF.

This clone has just a few counts. V usage is TRBV7-3 and J usage is TRBJ2-1; tentatively, D is TRBD1 (6 bases). V lost 2 bases, J lost 6 bases, and 14 bases lay in between. This CDR3 comprises 15 residues. From germline, CDR1 is SGHTA and CDR2 FQGTGA. CDR3 in DNA: TGTGCCAGCAGCTTATTTGGGGGCCGGGGCAATGAGCAGTTCTTC. It translates to CASSLFGGRGNEQFF.

A few counts support this clone. This chain links TRBV30 with TRBJ2-3, with D unresolved. CDR3 size: 14 residues. V gave up 0 bases and J gave up 1 base, with 8 bases separating them. The germline V gene encodes CDR1 GTSNPN and CDR2 SVGIG (reference sequence). CDR3: CAWSVRGGTDTQYF. The CDR3 bases are TGTGCCTGGAGTGTAAGAGGTGGCACAGATACGCAGTATTTT.

In this sample, this clone turned up a few times. This chain connects TRBV4-3 to TRBJ2-2; D call uncertain. Germline V lookup: CDR1 LGHNA, CDR2 YSLEER. V lost 4 bases to trimming and J lost 5 bases, with 5 bases between them. The CDR3 is 12 amino acids. The CDR3 region has the DNA TGCGCCAGCAGCCGCGTGACCGGGGAGCTGTTTTTT. The encoded protein is CASSRVTGELFF.

The chain carries TRBV7-9 and TRBJ2-3; no clear D gene. The CDR3 totals 14 residues. Trimming took 6 bases from V and 5 from J, leaving 15 bases between them. Looked up from germline, CDR1 is SEHNR and CDR2 is FQNEAQ (reference sequence). In DNA form, the CDR3 reads TGTGCCAGCAGACTATCCGCTTCGGTAGATACGCAGTATTTT. It encodes CASRLSASVDTQYF.

The CDR3 bases are TGTGCCAGCAGCGTCGCACAGGGCGCGCAGTATTTT. It is translated as CASSVAQGAQYF. This rearrangement joins TRBV9 to TRBJ2-3; D might be TRBD1 (6 bases). The germline V gene encodes CDR1 SGDLS and CDR2 YYNGEE. The CDR3 runs to 12 residues. Trimming removed 2 bases from V and 10 bases from J, with 11 bases in between. Full variable domain (missing parts from reference TRBV9 and TRBJ2-3): DSGVTQTPKHLITATGQRVTLRCSPRSGDLSVYWYQQSLDQGLQFLIQYYNGEERAKGNILERFSAQQFPDLHSELNLSSLELGDSALYFCASSVAQGAQYFGPGTRLTVL.

The V call is TRBV14, the J call TRBJ2-1; 7 nucleotides align to TRBD1. Germline V CDR1 and CDR2: SGHDN, FVKESK. The CDR3 contains 17 residues. The J segment lost 9 bases and the V segment lost 4 bases, leaving 18 bases of the junction unmatched. This CDR3 reads CASSPLLGQGDGIEQFF. The CDR3 nucleotides are TGTGCCAGCAGCCCCCTCCTGGGGCAGGGGGATGGAATTGAGCAGTTCTTC.

This clone showed up just a few times. The chain couples TRBV10-3 to TRBJ2-1, with 9 nucleotides matching TRBD2. The CDR3 is 14 amino acids. Trimming removed 2 bases from V and 8 bases from J; junction bases left unmatched: 4. From germline, CDR1 is ENHRY and CDR2 SYGVKD. In DNA form, the CDR3 reads TGTGCCATCAGTGAGGTAGCGGGAGTTGATGAGCAGTTCTTC. Translated: CAISEVAGVDEQFF.

The genes are TRBV5-1 and TRBJ2-3; the match to TRBD2 covers 15 bases. This CDR3 is built from 16 residues. Germline V gene sequence: CDR1 SGHRS, CDR2 YFSETQ. The V and J ends lost 5 bases and 6 bases, in that order; junction bases with no gene match: 7. Written as DNA, the CDR3 is TGCGCCAGCAGACGAACCGGGACTAGCGGGAGGGATACGCAGTATTTT. This encodes CASRRTGTSGRDTQYF.

This clone was seen only a few times. The same CDR3 can be traced to other DNA sequences in this sample. The chain is built from TRBV7-2 and TRBJ1-5; possibly TRBD1 for D (5 bases). This CDR3 comprises 14 residues. Germline V gene data show CDR1 as SGHTA and CDR2 as FQGNSA. V was shortened by 5 bases and J by 4 bases, with 12 bases between the two germline ends. CDR3 bases: TGTGCCAGCAGCCCGGGGGGGTCGAATCAGCCCCAGCATTTT. It codes for CASSPGGSNQPQHF.

This clone was counted at least ten times. This chain links TRBV29-1 with TRBJ2-4; D not certain. V shed 3 bases and J shed 7 bases, with 7 bases lying between them. Germline CDR1 reads SQVTM; CDR2 reads ANQGSEA. The CDR3 spans 11 residues. As DNA, the CDR3 is TGCAGCGTTGAGTTGAGGAACATTCAGTACTTC. Encoded protein: CSVELRNIQYF.

This clone was counted only a few times. This chain links TRBV5-4 with TRBJ2-3; TRBD2 aligns across 10 bases. V lost 7 bases to trimming and J lost 2 bases; unmatched junction nucleotides: 10. The CDR3 has 16 residues. Germline lookup yields CDR1 SGHNT and CDR2 YYREEE (reference sequence). CDR3 amino acids: CASFSGRTMLTDTQYF. The CDR3 nucleotides are TGTGCCAGCTTTAGCGGGAGGACCATGCTCACAGATACGCAGTATTTT. The whole variable domain, remainder taken from reference TRBV5-4 and TRBJ2-3, is ETGVTQSPTHLIKTRGQQVTLRCSSQSGHNTVSWYQQALGQGPQFIFQYYREEENGRGNFPPRFSGLQFPNYSSELNVNALELDDSALYLCASFSGRTMLTDTQYFGPGTRLTVL.

In its sample, this clone was seen a few times. The V and J genes are TRBV2 and TRBJ2-7, with D perhaps TRBD1 (6 bases). V was clipped by 7 bases and J by 2 bases, with 15 bases between them. From germline, CDR1 is SNHLY and CDR2 FYNNEI. There are 14 residues in the CDR3. The CDR3 here is CASKPTGVTYEQYF. The CDR3 DNA is TGTGCCAGCAAACCGACAGGAGTTACCTACGAGCAGTACTTC.

V is TRBV30 and J is TRBJ1-2, with 10 bases matching TRBD1. Germline assignment: CDR1 GTSNPN and CDR2 SVGIG (reference sequence). The J segment lost 7 bases and the V segment lost 1 base, leaving 3 bases of the junction unmatched. The CDR3 consists of 13 residues. The DNA of the CDR3 is TGTGCCTGGAGTGCCGGGACAGGGGTTGGCTACACCTTC. Protein product: CAWSAGTGVGYTF.

V and J are TRBV29-1 and TRBJ2-7, with 7 bases fitting TRBD2. CDR3 length equals 13 residues. J gave up 2 bases and V 5 bases, and 6 bases lay outside the gene matches. Germline CDR1 reads SQVTM; CDR2 reads ANQGSEA. CDR3 in amino acids: CSVSSGLTYEQYF. The DNA of the CDR3 is TGCAGCGTTTCTAGCGGACTAACCTACGAGCAGTACTTC.

The chain couples TRBV28 to TRBJ2-1, with 7 bases fitting TRBD2. Germline CDR1 is MDHEN and CDR2 is SYDVKM. This CDR3 comprises 16 residues. V was clipped by 6 bases and J by 0 bases; unmatched bases: 8. CDR3 amino acids: CASSSPSGNSYNEQFF. The CDR3 DNA reads TGTGCCAGCAGCTCTCCCAGCGGGAACTCCTACAATGAGCAGTTCTTC.

The V call is TRBV7-6, the J call TRBJ1-5, with D perhaps matching TRBD1 (6 bases). The CDR3 is 17 residues long. Germline CDR1 and CDR2: SGHVS and FNYEAQ. V lost 5 bases to trimming and J lost 2 bases, with 19 bases between them. DNA of the CDR3: TGTGCCAGCAGCCACGGGCCCTACGAGGGGGGCAATCAGCCCCAGCATTTT. It is translated as CASSHGPYEGGNQPQHF. Drawing the rest from reference TRBV7-6 and TRBJ1-5, the complete variable domain is GAGVSQSPRYKVTKRGQDVALRCDPISGHVSLYWYRQALGQGPEFLTYFNYEAQQDKSGLPNDRFSAERPEGSISTLTIQRTEQRDSAMYRCASSHGPYEGGNQPQHFGDGTRLSIL.

In its sample, this clone was seen a few times. This chain connects TRBV28 to TRBJ1-2; D is ambiguous. Germline loops: CDR1 MDHEN, CDR2 SYDVKM. V gave up 3 bases and J gave up 7 bases, with 9 bases separating them. The CDR3 length is 12 residues. CDR3 loop: CASSFAQRGYTF. CDR3 coding DNA: TGTGCCAGCAGTTTTGCTCAGCGTGGCTACACCTTC.

In this sample, this clone turned up a few times. The chain uses TRBV7-9 and TRBJ2-7, with D maybe TRBD2 (5 bases). The CDR3 has 15 amino acids. Germline CDR1 reads SEHNR; CDR2 reads FQNEAQ (reference sequence). Trimming stripped 5 bases from V and 3 bases from J, with 17 bases between. CDR3 sequence: CASSGLNPGSYEQYF. CDR3 nucleotides: TGTGCCAGCAGCGGGCTGAATCCGGGGAGCTACGAGCAGTACTTC.

In this sample, this clone turned up a few times. The rearrangement links TRBV18 to TRBJ2-7, with 8 bases aligning to TRBD1. The V gene end was trimmed by 4 bases and the J gene end by 5 bases; junction bases not matched to a gene: 7. This CDR3 has 14 residues. Germline CDR1 reads KGHSH; CDR2 reads LQKENI. The CDR3 region is CASSQGTGGNEQYF. DNA for the CDR3: TGTGCCAGCTCACAAGGAACAGGGGGGAACGAGCAGTACTTC.

The V gene is TRBV5-6, the J gene TRBJ2-7; TRBD1 matches at 9 bases. Per germline, CDR1 SGHDT and CDR2 YYEEEE. J was trimmed by 3 bases and V by 2 bases; bases with no gene match: 3. This CDR3 is built from 14 residues. The CDR3 protein is CASSFGTGYYEQYF. The CDR3, as DNA: TGTGCCAGCAGCTTCGGGACAGGGTACTACGAGCAGTACTTC.

The V and J genes are TRBV19 and TRBJ2-7; 12 bases agree with TRBD2. CDR3 length equals 13 residues. V shed 10 bases, J shed 2 bases, and the junction held 3 bases outside the gene matches. Germline CDR1 and CDR2: LNHDA and SQIVND (reference sequence). CDR3 loop: CATASGRAYEQYF. DNA of the CDR3: TGTGCCACCGCTAGCGGGAGGGCCTACGAGCAGTACTTC.

The rearrangement uses TRBV7-9 and TRBJ1-5; unclear D gene. Germline CDR1 SEHNR, CDR2 FQNEAQ (reference sequence). Trimming removed 6 bases from V and 2 bases from J, with 11 bases in between. The CDR3 totals 14 residues. This CDR3 is CASSRVGGNQPQHF. The CDR3 DNA reads as TGTGCCAGCAGTAGAGTGGGAGGCAATCAGCCCCAGCATTTT.

The chain couples TRBV7-3 to TRBJ2-7; 7 bases are a match to TRBD1. The CDR3 totals 14 residues. The V gene's germline CDR1 is SGHTA and CDR2 FQGTGA. With 5 bases clipped from V and 6 bases from J, the junction kept 10 bases outside the gene matches. The CDR3 sequence is CASSPGQASSEQYF. DNA of the CDR3: TGTGCCAGCAGCCCCGGACAGGCCTCATCCGAGCAGTACTTC.

The chain links TRBV10-3 to TRBJ1-2; 7 bases agree with TRBD1. This CDR3 has 14 residues. J was trimmed by 4 bases and V by 6 bases; bases with no gene match: 8. In germline, CDR1 is ENHRY, CDR2 SYGVKD. The CDR3 reads CAIRNDRAFYGYTF. DNA of the CDR3: TGTGCCATCAGAAATGACAGGGCCTTCTATGGCTACACCTTC.

This clone was detected a few times. The chain uses TRBV7-8 and TRBJ2-1; 7 bases line up with TRBD2. This CDR3 has 15 residues. Trimming at V came to 5 bases and at J to 6 bases, leaving 10 bases not matched to a gene. Germline V gives CDR1 SGHVS, CDR2 FQNEAQ. The CDR3 region has the DNA TGTGCCAGCAGCCCTCGGCTAGCGGAGATCAATGAGCAGTTCTTC. Translated: CASSPRLAEINEQFF.